This TCR beta chain was recovered during a study of monozygotic twins with inflammatory bowel disease. Points from the study as a whole: Variability may have been added to patient repertoires by differing immunosuppressive treatments.

Total RNA from whole blood was isolated with no T cell sorting. Total RNA amounting to 3,500 to 4,500 ng went into each TCR library. TCRdb reanalyzed the 5' RACE reads, giving one entry per CDR3 protein sequence and no DNA. Found here are hundreds of thousands of distinct CDR3 sequences; the top ten clones hold 2% to 3%. A remark on this clonotype: What it binds is not known.

The CDR3 is made up of 17 amino acids. The V gene is TRBV12-3 or TRBV12-4, the J gene TRBJ2-7; TCRdb selects TRBD2, and the lack of DNA leaves this call unchecked. Source material: blood. This TCR came from a human donor with ulcerative colitis or Crohn's disease, or a healthy co-twin of an affected twin (not recorded which). The CDR3 spells CASSLLAGGLPSYEQYF.